What follows is one T cell receptor beta chain and its context. Its antigen is unknown. The sample is drawn from a study of PD-1 blockade in classical Hodgkin lymphoma. Study-level information: On a schedule of every 2 weeks, patients received nivolumab 3 mg/kg intravenously.

Sample time point: cycle 4 day 1 (C4D1), after less than seven weeks of nivolumab. All the patients suffered relapse after autologous stem cell transplantation, and brentuximab vedotin exposure differed. It was by magnetic negative selection that CD4+ T cells were purified from thawed PBMCs. Overall study results and limits: The study reported lower baseline TCR diversity in newly diagnosed patients than in healthy donors. What drove the repertoire differences, possibly disease activity or prior therapy, has not been defined. TCR diversity in CD4+, not CD8+, cells rose significantly by C4D1.

The table came from immunoSEQ multiplex PCR; TCRdb's copy has only in-frame clones and leaves some out. The data hold some 23,000 clones, with roughly 80% observed a single time. The source was CD4+ T cells from blood, collected before the fourth cycle of nivolumab. This TCR came from a human donor with classical Hodgkin lymphoma.

CDR3: CASSITVSQGDNSPLHF. CDR3 coding DNA: TGTGCCAGTAGTATAACGGTTTCCCAGGGCGATAATTCACCCCTCCACTTT. The chain recombines TRBV19 with TRBJ1-6, with a weak D call TRBD1 (5 bases). V lost 2 bases to trimming and J lost 5 bases, with 16 bases between them. Germline assignment: CDR1 LNHDA and CDR2 SQIVND (reference sequence). The CDR3 is made up of 17 amino acids.